This T cell receptor (beta chain) is drawn from a study of blood T cell repertoires in COVID-19. This CDR3 spans 16 amino acids. Trimming took off 1 base at V and 5 bases at J, with 17 bases between the two ends. Germline V CDR1 and CDR2: MGHRA, YSYEKL. Source study methods: Amplification with reference gene primers provided the estimates of nucleated cell counts. Sequencing was performed with immunoSEQ multiplex PCR; in TCRdb, only in-frame clones are kept and a portion is missing. The D gene and trimming were derived from the DNA, and the V and J assignments and clone size from that table. The data hold about 220,000 clones, with roughly four fifths observed a single time. Participant ages covered about 18 to 90 years across 24 US areas.

This TCR was sampled from a woman aged 55-69 years who had recovered from COVID-19. Sequencing was done on a sample of PBMCs or T cells enriched from blood (not recorded which). J is TRBJ1-1 and V is TRBV4-1; a weak D match, TRBD1 (6 bases). CDR3: CASSQVLGARGTEAFF. The CDR3 DNA follows: TGCGCCAGCAGCCAAGTTTTGGGGGCCCGAGGGACTGAAGCTTTCTTT.